The source of this T cell receptor (beta chain) is a study of cytomegalovirus exposure and HLA in healthy donors. Trimming removed 4 bases from V and 0 bases from J, with 10 bases in between. CDR3 length equals 15 residues. Per germline, CDR1 SNHLY and CDR2 FYNNEI. TCRdb's copy holds only in-frame clones and misses some; the assay was immunoSEQ multiplex PCR. The repertoire holds about 120,000 clones, with 88% as singletons. The TCR originated in a woman under 40 in good health and CMV-seropositive. The sequenced material came from PBMCs. The rearrangement links TRBV2 to TRBJ1-3, with no clear D. The CDR3 nucleotides read TGTGCCAGCAGTGTGGCCCGATTCTCTGGAAACACCATATATTTT. This translates into CASSVARFSGNTIYF.